The rows below give T cell receptor beta chains drawn from one sample of a study of patients and donors after allogeneic stem cell transplantation. Each CDR3 protein is one row after TCRdb ran MiXCR on the RT-PCR reads. The table has tens of thousands of distinct CDR3 sequences, more than 35% seen once. The source material was blood, either unsorted or a sorted T cell fraction (not recorded which). All receptors derive from a human donor who was either an allogeneic HSCT recipient or a stem cell or donor lymphocyte infusion donor (not recorded which). It is not recorded whose cells these are; they may come from a transplant donor. The CDR3 runs from the conserved cysteine through the conserved F or W. Not all rows give a size; the values are once, few, many and, for expanded clones, a class.

>TRBV6-6|-
CASSPAGDSNQPQHF
>TRBV11-2|few
CASSLGTMAYGTSQPQHF
>TRBV20-1|once
CSAPKVGMNTEAFF
>TRBV7-2|-
CASSRRTGRRDGYTF
>TRBV29-1|few
CSSDRGGGGYTF
>TRBV5-1|once
CASSLEALSSYNEQFF
>TRBV4-3|few
CASSQDVGERGGTDTQYF
>TRBV5-5|-
CASSPGEWMNTEAFF
>TRBV5-1|many
CASSYRPSNTEAFF
>TRBV20-1|few
CSARVTDTEAFF
>TRBV7-9|-
CASSLLENPDNEQFF
>TRBV29-1|-
CSGGNEQFF
>TRBV29-1|-
CSVKAGADTQYF
>TRBV12-3/TRBV12-4|-
CASSKQSVNTEAFF
>TRBV7-2|-
CASSLSSGRDEKLFF
>TRBV29-1|-
CSVLTHSGNTIYF
>TRBV15|-
CATSTRPIPSHSEQFF
>TRBV7-2|-
CASSDENRADETQYF
>TRBV27|-
CASSLTGLAAIYEQYF
>TRBV12-3/TRBV12-4|-
CASSLSGTPSGANVLTF
>TRBV6-5|-
CASSYNRNQPQHF
>TRBV12-3/TRBV12-4|-
CASSPDRQTYNEQFF
>TRBV12-3/TRBV12-4|-
CASSFRDRGYGYTF
>TRBV5-1|few
CASSLAIQKNSPLHF
>TRBV7-2|-
CASRRHYTEAFF
>TRBV12-3/TRBV12-4|-
CASIGVEGAFF
>TRBV3-1|many
CASSHRSLDTQYF
>TRBV29-1|-
CSVEAPPGRKYF